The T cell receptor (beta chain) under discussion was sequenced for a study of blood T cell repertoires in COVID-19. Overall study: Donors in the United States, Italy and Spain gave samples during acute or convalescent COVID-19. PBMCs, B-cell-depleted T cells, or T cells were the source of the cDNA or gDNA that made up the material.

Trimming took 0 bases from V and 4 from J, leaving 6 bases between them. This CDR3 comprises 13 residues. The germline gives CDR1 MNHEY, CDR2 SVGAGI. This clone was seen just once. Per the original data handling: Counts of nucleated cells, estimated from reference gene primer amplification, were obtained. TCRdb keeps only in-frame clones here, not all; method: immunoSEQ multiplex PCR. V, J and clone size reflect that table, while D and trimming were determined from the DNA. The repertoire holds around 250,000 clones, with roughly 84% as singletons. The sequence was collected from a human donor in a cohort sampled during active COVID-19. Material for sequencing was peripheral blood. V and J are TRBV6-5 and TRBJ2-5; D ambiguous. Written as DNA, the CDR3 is TGTGCCAGCAGTTACTCGGCGGCAGAGACCCAGTACTTC. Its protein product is CASSYSAAETQYF.